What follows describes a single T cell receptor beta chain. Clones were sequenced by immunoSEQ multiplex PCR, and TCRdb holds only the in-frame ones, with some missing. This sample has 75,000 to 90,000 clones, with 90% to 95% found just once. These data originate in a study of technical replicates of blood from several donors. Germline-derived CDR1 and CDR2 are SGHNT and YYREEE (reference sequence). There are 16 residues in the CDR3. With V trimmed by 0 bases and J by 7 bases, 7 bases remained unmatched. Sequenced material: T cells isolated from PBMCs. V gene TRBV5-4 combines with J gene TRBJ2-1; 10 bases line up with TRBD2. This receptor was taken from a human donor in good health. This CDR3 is CASSLDLAGASNEQFF. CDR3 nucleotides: TGTGCCAGCAGCTTGGACCTAGCGGGAGCTTCAAATGAGCAGTTCTTC.